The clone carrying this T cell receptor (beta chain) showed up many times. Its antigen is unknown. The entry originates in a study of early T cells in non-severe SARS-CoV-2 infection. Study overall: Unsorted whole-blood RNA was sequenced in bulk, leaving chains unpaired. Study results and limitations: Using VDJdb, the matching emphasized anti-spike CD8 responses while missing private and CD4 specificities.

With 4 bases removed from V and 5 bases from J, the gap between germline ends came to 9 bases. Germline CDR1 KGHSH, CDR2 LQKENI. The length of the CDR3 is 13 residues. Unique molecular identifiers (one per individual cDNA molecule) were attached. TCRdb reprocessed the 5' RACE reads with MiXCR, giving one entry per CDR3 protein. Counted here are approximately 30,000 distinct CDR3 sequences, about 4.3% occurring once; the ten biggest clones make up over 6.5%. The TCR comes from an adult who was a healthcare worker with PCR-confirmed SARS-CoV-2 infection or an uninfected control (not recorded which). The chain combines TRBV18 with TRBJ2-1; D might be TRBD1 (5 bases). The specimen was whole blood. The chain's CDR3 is CASSQGMDNEQFF. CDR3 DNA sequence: TGTGCCAGCTCACAGGGGATGGACAATGAGCAGTTCTTC.